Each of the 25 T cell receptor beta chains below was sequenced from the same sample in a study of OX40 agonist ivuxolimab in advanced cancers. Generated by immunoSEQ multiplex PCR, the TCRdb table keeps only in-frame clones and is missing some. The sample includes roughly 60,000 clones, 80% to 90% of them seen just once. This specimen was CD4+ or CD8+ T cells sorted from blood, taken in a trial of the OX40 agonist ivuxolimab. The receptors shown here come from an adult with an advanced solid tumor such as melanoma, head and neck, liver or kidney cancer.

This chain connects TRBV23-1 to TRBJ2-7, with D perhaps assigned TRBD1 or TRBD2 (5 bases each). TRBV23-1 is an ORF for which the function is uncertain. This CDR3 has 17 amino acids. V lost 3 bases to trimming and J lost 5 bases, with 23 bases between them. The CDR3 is CASSQYPGTRPGNEQYV. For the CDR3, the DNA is TGCGCCAGCAGTCAGTATCCCGGGACCCGACCTGGAAACGAGCAGTACGTC.

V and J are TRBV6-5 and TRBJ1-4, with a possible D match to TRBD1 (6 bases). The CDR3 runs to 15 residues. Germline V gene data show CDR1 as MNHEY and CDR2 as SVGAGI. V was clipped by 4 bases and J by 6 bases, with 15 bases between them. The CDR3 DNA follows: TGTGCCAGCAGTTGGTCGACAGGAACAGATGAAAAACTGTTTTTT. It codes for CASSWSTGTDEKLFF.

CDR3 DNA sequence: TGTGCGTCGGGGGCTGGGCAGCCCCAGCATTTT. It is translated as CASGAGQPQHF. The chain combines TRBV19 with TRBJ1-5; TRBD1 is a possible D gene (6 bases). This CDR3 is built from 11 residues. Germline V lookup: CDR1 LNHDA, CDR2 SQIVND (reference sequence). Filled out from reference TRBV19 and TRBJ1-5, the complete variable domain reads DGGITQSPKYLFRKEGQNVTLSCEQNLNHDAMYWYRQDPGQGLRLIYYSQIVNDFQKGDIAEGYSVSREKKESFPLTVTSAQKNPTAFYLCASGAGQPQHFGDGTRLSIL.

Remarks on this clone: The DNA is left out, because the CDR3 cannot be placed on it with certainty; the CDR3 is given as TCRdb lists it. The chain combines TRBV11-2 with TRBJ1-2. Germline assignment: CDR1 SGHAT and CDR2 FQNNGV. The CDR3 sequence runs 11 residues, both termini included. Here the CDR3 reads CASSLVGLGTF.

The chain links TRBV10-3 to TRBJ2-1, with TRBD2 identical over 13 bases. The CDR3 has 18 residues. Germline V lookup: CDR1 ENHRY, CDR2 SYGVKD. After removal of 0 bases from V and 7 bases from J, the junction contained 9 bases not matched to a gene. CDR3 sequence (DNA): TGTGCCATCAGTGAGTCCCGGACTAGCGGGAGAAGTAAAAATGAGCAGTTCTTC. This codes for CAISESRTSGRSKNEQFF.

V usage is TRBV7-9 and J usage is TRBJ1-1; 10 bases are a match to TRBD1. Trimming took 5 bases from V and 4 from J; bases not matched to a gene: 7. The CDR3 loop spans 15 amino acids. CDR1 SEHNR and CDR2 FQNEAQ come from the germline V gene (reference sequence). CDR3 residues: CASSTWDRGGTEAFF. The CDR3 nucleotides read TGTGCCAGCAGCACGTGGGACAGGGGAGGCACTGAAGCTTTCTTT.

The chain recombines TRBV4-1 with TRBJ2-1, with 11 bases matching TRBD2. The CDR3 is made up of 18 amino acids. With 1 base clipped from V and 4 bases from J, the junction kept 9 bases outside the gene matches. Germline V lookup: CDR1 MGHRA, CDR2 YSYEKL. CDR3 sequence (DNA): TGCGCCAGCAGCCAAGGTCGCGTGGGACTAGCGGATTACAATGAGCAGTTCTTC. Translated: CASSQGRVGLADYNEQFF.

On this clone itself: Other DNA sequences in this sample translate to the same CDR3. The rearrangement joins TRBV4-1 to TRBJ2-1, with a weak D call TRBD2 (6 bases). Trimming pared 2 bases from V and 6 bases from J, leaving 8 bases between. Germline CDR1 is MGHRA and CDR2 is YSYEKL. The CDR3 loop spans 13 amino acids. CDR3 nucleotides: TGCGCCAGCAGCCAACTAGCGACCAATGAGCAGTTCTTC. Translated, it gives CASSQLATNEQFF.

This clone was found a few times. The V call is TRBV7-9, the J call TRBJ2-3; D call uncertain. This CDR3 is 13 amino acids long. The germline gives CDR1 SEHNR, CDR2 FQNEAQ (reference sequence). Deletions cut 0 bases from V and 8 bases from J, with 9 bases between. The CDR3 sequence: CASSLALTVTQYF. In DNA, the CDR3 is TGTGCCAGCAGCTTAGCGCTAACGGTTACGCAGTATTTT.

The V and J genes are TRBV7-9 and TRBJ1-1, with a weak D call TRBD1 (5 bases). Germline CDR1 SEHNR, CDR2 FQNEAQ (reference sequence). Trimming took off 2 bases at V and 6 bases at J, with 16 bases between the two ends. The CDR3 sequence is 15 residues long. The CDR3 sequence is CASSLYAGRVAEAFF. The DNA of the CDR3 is TGTGCCAGCAGCTTATATGCAGGGAGGGTTGCTGAAGCTTTCTTT.

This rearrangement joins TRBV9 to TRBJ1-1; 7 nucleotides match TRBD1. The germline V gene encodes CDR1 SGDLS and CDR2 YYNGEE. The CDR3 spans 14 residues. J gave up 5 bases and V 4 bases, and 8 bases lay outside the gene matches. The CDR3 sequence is CASSLFRGSTEAFF. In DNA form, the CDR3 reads TGTGCCAGCAGCTTATTCAGGGGGTCTACTGAAGCTTTCTTT.

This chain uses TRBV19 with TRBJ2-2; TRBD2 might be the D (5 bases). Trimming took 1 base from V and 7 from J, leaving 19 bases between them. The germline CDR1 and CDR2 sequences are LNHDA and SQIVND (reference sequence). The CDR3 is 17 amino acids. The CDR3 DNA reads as TGTGCCAGTAGTATAGGGCTAGCTGGAATGAAAAACGGGGAGCTGTTTTTT. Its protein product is CASSIGLAGMKNGELFF.

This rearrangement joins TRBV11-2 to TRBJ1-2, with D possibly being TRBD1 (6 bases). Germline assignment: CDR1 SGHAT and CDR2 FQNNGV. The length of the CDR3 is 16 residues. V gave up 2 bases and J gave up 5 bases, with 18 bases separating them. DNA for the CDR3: TGTGCCAGCAGCTTACGGCGTGGACAGTCTTATTATGGCTACACCTTC. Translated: CASSLRRGQSYYGYTF. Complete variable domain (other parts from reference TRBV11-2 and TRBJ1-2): EAGVAQSPRYKIIEKRQSVAFWCNPISGHATLYWYQQILGQGPKLLIQFQNNGVVDDSQLPKDRFSAERLKGVDSTLKIQPAKLEDSAVYLCASSLRRGQSYYGYTFGSGTRLTVV.

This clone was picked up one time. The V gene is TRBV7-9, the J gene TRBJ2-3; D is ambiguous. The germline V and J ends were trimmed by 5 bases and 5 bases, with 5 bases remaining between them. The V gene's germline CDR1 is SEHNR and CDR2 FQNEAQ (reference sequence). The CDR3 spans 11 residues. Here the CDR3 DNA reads TGTGCCAGCAGCGTAGAAGATACGCAGTATTTT. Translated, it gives CASSVEDTQYF.

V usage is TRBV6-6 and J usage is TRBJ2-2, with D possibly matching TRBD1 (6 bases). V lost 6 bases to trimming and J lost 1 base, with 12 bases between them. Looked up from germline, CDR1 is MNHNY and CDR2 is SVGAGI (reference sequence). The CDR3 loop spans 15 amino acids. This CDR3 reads CASRPTGQNTGELFF. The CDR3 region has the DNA TGTGCCAGCAGACCCACGGGACAGAACACCGGGGAGCTGTTTTTT.

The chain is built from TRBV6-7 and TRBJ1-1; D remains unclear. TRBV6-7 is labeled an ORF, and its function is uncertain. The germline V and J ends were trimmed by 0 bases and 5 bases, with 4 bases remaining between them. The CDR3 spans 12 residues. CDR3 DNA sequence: TGTGCCAGCAGTTACTCGTCTACTGAAGCTTTCTTT. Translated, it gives CASSYSSTEAFF.

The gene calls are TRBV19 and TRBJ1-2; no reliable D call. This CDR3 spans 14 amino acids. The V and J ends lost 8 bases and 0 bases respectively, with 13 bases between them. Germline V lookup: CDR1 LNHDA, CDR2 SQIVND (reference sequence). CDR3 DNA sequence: TGTGCCAGTGGGGAGGCAGCTGCTAACTATGGCTACACCTTC. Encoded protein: CASGEAAANYGYTF.

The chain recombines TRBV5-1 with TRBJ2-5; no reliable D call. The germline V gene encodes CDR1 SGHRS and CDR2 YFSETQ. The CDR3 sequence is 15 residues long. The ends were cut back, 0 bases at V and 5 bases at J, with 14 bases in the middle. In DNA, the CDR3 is TGCGCCAGCAGCTTGGGGCTACTGGAAGGGGAGACCCAGTACTTC. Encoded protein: CASSLGLLEGETQYF.

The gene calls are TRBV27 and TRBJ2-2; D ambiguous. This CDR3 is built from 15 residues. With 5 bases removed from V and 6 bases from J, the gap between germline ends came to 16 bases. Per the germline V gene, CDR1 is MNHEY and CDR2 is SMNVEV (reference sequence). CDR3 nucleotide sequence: TGTGCCAGCAGTCCACTATTAAACCCCCCCGGGGAGCTGTTTTTT. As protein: CASSPLLNPPGELFF.

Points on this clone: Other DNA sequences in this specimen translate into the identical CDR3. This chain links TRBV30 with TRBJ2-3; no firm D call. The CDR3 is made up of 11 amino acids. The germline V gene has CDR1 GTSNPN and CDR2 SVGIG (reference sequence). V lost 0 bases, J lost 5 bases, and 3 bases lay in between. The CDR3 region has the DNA TGTGCCTGGAGTGTCGGAGATACGCAGTATTTT. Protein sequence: CAWSVGDTQYF.

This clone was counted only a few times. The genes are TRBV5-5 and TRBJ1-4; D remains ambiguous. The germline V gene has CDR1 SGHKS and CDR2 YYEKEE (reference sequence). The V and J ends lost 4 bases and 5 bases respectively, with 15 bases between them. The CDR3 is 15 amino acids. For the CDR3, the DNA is TGTGCCAGCAGCGCCGGACTCCGGGAAAATGAAAAACTGTTTTTT. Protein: CASSAGLRENEKLFF. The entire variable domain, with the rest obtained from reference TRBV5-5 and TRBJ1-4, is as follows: DAGVTQSPTHLIKTRGQQVTLRCSPISGHKSVSWYQQVLGQGPQFIFQYYEKEERGRGNFPDRFSARQFPNYSSELNVNALLLGDSALYLCASSAGLRENEKLFFGSGTQLSVL.

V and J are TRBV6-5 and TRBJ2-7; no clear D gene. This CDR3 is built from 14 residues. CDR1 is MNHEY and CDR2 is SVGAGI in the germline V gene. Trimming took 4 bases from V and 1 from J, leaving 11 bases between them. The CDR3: CASSSISGSYEQYV. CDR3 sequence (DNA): TGTGCCAGCAGTTCTATCAGTGGGTCCTACGAGCAGTACGTC.

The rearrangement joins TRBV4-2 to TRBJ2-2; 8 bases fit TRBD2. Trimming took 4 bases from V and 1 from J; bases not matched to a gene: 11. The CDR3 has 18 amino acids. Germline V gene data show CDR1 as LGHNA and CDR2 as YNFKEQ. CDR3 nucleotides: TGTGCCAGCAGCCCGGAGGGTTACGCGGGAGGGAACACCGGGGAGCTGTTTTTT. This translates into CASSPEGYAGGNTGELFF.

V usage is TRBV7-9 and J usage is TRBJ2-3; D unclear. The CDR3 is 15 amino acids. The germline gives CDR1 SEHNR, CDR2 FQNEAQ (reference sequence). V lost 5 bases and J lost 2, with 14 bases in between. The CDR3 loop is CASSPNGGDTDTQYF. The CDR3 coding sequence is TGTGCCAGCAGCCCAAATGGCGGAGACACAGATACGCAGTATTTT.

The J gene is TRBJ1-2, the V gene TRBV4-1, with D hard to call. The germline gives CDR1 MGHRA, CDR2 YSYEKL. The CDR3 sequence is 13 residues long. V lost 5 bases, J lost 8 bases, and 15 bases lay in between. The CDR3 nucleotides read TGCGCCAGCAGCGGAGGTCCAAGGCACGGCTACACCTTC. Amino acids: CASSGGPRHGYTF.